These 26 T cell receptor beta chains came from one sample sequenced in a study of blood T cell repertoires in COVID-19. The table came from immunoSEQ multiplex PCR; TCRdb's copy has only in-frame clones and leaves some out. Seen here are a few hundred thousand clones, about 88% observed once, and the top ten hold approximately 3.1%. Sequencing was performed on PBMCs or T cells enriched from blood (not recorded which). The receptors originated from a woman aged 25 to 39 who had recovered from COVID-19.

This chain uses TRBV7-8 with TRBJ2-2, with 8 bases fitting TRBD1. Germline V gene data show CDR1 as SGHVS and CDR2 as FQNEAQ. The CDR3 runs 16 residues. With V trimmed by 5 bases and J by 3 bases, 8 bases remained unmatched. The CDR3 sequence is CASSAPGGLDTGELFF. In nucleotides, the CDR3 is TGTGCCAGCAGCGCTCCAGGGGGCCTCGACACCGGGGAGCTGTTTTTT.

The CDR3 nucleotides read TGTGCCAGCAGCTTCGACAGGGGGCCCTACGAGCAGTACTTC. It codes for CASSFDRGPYEQYF. The chain uses TRBV5-8 and TRBJ2-7, with 10 positions matching TRBD1. Germline CDR1 and CDR2: SGHTS and YDEGEE. The CDR3 has 14 amino acids. V was pared by 2 bases and J by 2 bases, with 1 base of the junction left unmatched.

The table lists this clone with a few counts. This CDR3 is CASSSTRREGTGSRNTIYF. CDR3 bases: TGTGCCAGTAGTAGTACGCGTCGGGAGGGAACGGGGTCCCGGAACACCATATATTTT. The rearrangement uses TRBV19 and TRBJ1-3; D unclear. The CDR3 has 19 residues. With 4 bases removed from V and 7 bases from J, the gap between germline ends came to 29 bases. Germline loops: CDR1 LNHDA, CDR2 SQIVND (reference sequence).

The rearrangement uses TRBV27 and TRBJ2-2, with TRBD1 matching 7 bases. V shed 5 bases and J 1 base; nucleotides not matched to a gene: 22. Germline CDR1 reads MNHEY; CDR2 reads SMNVEV (reference sequence). The CDR3 contains 21 residues. CDR3 in DNA: TGTGCCAGCAGTGCCAGGGATCACAGGGGATTTGGGCTGGAGAACACCGGGGAGCTGTTTTTT. The encoded protein is CASSARDHRGFGLENTGELFF.

V is TRBV28 and J is TRBJ1-5, with 8 bases fitting TRBD1. There are 15 residues in the CDR3. J lost 7 bases, V lost 2 bases, and 7 bases had no gene match. Germline lookup yields CDR1 MDHEN and CDR2 SYDVKM. CDR3 region: CASSLVQGDEQPQHF. CDR3 DNA: TGTGCCAGCAGTTTAGTACAGGGGGATGAGCAGCCCCAGCATTTT.

V usage is TRBV19 and J usage is TRBJ1-5; 7 bases agree with TRBD1. CDR1 and CDR2 from the germline V gene are LNHDA and SQIVND (reference sequence). CDR3 length: 15 residues. V trimming: 5 bases; J trimming: 1 base; junction bases outside the gene matches: 5. The CDR3 reads CASSVSTGSNQPQHF. The DNA of the CDR3 is TGTGCCAGTAGTGTCTCGACAGGGAGCAATCAGCCCCAGCATTTT.

The chain recombines TRBV7-9 with TRBJ2-5, with 7 nucleotides matching TRBD1. There are 14 residues in the CDR3. Germline CDR1 is SEHNR and CDR2 is FQNEAQ (reference sequence). J lost 2 bases, V lost 4 bases, and 4 bases had no gene match. The CDR3 region is CASSSPTGQETQYF. The CDR3 DNA sequence: TGTGCCAGCAGCTCGCCGACAGGGCAAGAGACCCAGTACTTC.

The V and J genes are TRBV2 and TRBJ1-5; D not certain. Germline V CDR1 and CDR2: SNHLY, FYNNEI. The CDR3 runs 13 residues. Trimming pared 8 bases from V and 7 bases from J, leaving 15 bases between. In DNA, the CDR3 is TGTGCCAGCCGACGACAAAGCGGACAGCCCCAGCATTTT. This encodes CASRRQSGQPQHF.

This rearrangement joins TRBV27 to TRBJ1-2; D may be TRBD1 (6 bases). The CDR3 runs to 11 residues. CDR1 MNHEY and CDR2 SMNVEV come from the germline V gene (reference sequence). Trimming cost V 10 bases and J 4 bases, with 10 bases left between them. CDR3 loop: CATGGAYGYTF. CDR3 in DNA: TGTGCCACCGGGGGGGCCTATGGCTACACCTTC.

This chain joins TRBV5-1 and TRBJ2-5; D might be TRBD2 (6 bases). Trimming took off 0 bases at V and 1 base at J, with 10 bases between the two ends. CDR1 and CDR2 (germline): SGHRS, YFSETQ. The CDR3 runs 15 residues. CDR3 residues: CASSLAPGLQETQYF. The CDR3, as DNA: TGCGCCAGCAGCTTGGCCCCGGGACTCCAAGAGACCCAGTACTTC.

V gene TRBV27 combines with J gene TRBJ1-2; 7 bases fit TRBD1. The CDR3 consists of 16 residues. With 7 bases clipped from V and 7 bases from J, the junction kept 18 bases outside the gene matches. Germline loops: CDR1 MNHEY, CDR2 SMNVEV (reference sequence). The CDR3 reads CASIKTPTTGVGGYTF. DNA of the CDR3: TGTGCCAGCATCAAAACACCTACAACAGGGGTAGGTGGCTACACCTTC.

CDR3 in amino acids: CASSLADTYNEQFF. The CDR3 DNA sequence: TGTGCCAGCAGTTTAGCGGATACCTACAATGAGCAGTTCTTC. The V gene is TRBV28, the J gene TRBJ2-1; D remains ambiguous. The CDR3 sequence is 14 residues long. Trimming left V 2 bases short and J 2 bases short, with 7 bases between. Germline V gene sequence: CDR1 MDHEN, CDR2 SYDVKM. Together with reference TRBV28 and TRBJ2-1, the CDR3 gives the full variable domain: DVKVTQSSRYLVKRTGEKVFLECVQDMDHENMFWYRQDPGLGLRLIYFSYDVKMKEKGDIPEGYSVSREKKERFSLILESASTNQTSMYLCASSLADTYNEQFFGPGTRLTVL.

The chain combines TRBV18 with TRBJ1-3; 12 positions agree with TRBD1. With 3 bases clipped from V and 6 bases from J, the junction kept 12 bases outside the gene matches. The CDR3 covers 18 residues. Germline CDR1 KGHSH, CDR2 LQKENI. DNA of the CDR3: TGTGCCAGCTCACCTACCACCGGGACAGGGGGCGAAAAAAACACCATATATTTT. Translated: CASSPTTGTGGEKNTIYF.

This chain links TRBV29-1 with TRBJ2-1; D is possibly TRBD2 (7 bases). Trimming took 7 bases from V and 2 from J, leaving 15 bases between them. Germline-derived CDR1 and CDR2 are SQVTM and ANQGSEA. The CDR3 has 14 residues. The CDR3 loop reads CSDRRRGPYNEQFF. The CDR3 bases are TGCAGCGACCGCCGGCGGGGGCCCTACAATGAGCAGTTCTTC.

The CDR3 loop is CASSLRRTGHTGELFF. CDR3 DNA sequence: TGTGCCAGCAGTTTACGAAGGACAGGGCACACCGGGGAGCTGTTTTTT. The chain has TRBV28 and TRBJ2-2; 8 bases agree with TRBD1. Trimming cost V 2 bases and J 3 bases; bases outside gene matches: 5. Germline-derived CDR1 and CDR2 are MDHEN and SYDVKM. The CDR3 is made up of 16 amino acids.

CDR3 sequence reads: CASSLAGSPLHF. DNA for the CDR3: TGTGCCAGCAGTTTAGCGGGTTCACCCCTCCACTTT. The genes are TRBV27 and TRBJ1-6; D gene uncertain. CDR1 and CDR2 (germline): MNHEY, SMNVEV (reference sequence). Trimming took off 2 bases at V and 9 bases at J, with 5 bases between the two ends. There are 12 residues in the CDR3.

This clone was picked up one time. This chain connects TRBV2 to TRBJ2-1; possibly TRBD2 for D (5 bases). CDR1 SNHLY and CDR2 FYNNEI come from the germline V gene. The V and J ends lost 4 bases and 10 bases respectively, with 8 bases between them. CDR3 length equals 11 residues. CDR3 coding DNA: TGTGCCAGCAGTGGAGAGCGGGAGCAGTTCTTC. Translation: CASSGEREQFF.

This clone was counted a single time. The chain joins TRBV10-2 to TRBJ1-5; D is undetermined. The CDR3 contains 13 residues. CDR1 is WSHSY and CDR2 is SAAADI in the germline V gene. V was trimmed by 6 bases and J by 6 bases, leaving 12 bases between them. CDR3 protein: CASSALGSQPQHF. The CDR3 DNA reads TGCGCCAGCAGCGCACTCGGGTCTCAGCCCCAGCATTTT.

The chain recombines TRBV3-1 (or the pseudogene TRBV3-2) with TRBJ1-1; no firm D call. CDR3 size: 15 residues. Germline CDR1 LGHDT, CDR2 YNNKEL (reference sequence). Trimming shortened V by 3 bases and J by 2 bases, and 13 bases separated the two germline ends. The CDR3, as DNA: TGTGCCAGCAGCCACGGACTGTCTCTTAACACTGAAGCTTTCTTT. The encoded protein is CASSHGLSLNTEAFF.

This chain links TRBV19 with TRBJ1-4; D is undetermined. V was cut by 10 bases and J by 0 bases, with 18 bases left in between. The CDR3 spans 16 residues. The germline gives CDR1 LNHDA, CDR2 SQIVND (reference sequence). Written as DNA, the CDR3 is TGTGCCACCGCCCGAGTCGGGGTGGCAACTAATGAAAAACTGTTTTTT. Translated, it gives CATARVGVATNEKLFF.

This clone was seen only once. The chain has TRBV19 and TRBJ1-2, with a weak D call TRBD1 (5 bases). CDR1 is LNHDA, CDR2 SQIVND, per germline (reference sequence). The CDR3 contains 15 residues. V dropped 0 bases and J dropped 2 bases, with 10 bases sitting between them. CDR3 in amino acids: CASSIDLRGNYGYTF. CDR3 nucleotides: TGTGCCAGTAGTATAGACCTAAGGGGCAACTATGGCTACACCTTC.

This chain links TRBV6-1 with TRBJ1-2; D gene uncertain. The CDR3 totals 16 residues. Deletions cut 2 bases from V and 0 bases from J, with 13 bases between. Germline-derived CDR1 and CDR2 are MNHNS and SASEGT. The CDR3 bases are TGTGCCAGCAGTGAAAGAGGTCAGCCAACTAACTATGGCTACACCTTC. It specifies CASSERGQPTNYGYTF.

V is TRBV19 and J is TRBJ1-5; unclear D gene. This CDR3 comprises 14 residues. Deletions cut 5 bases from V and 5 bases from J, with 13 bases between. Germline V CDR1 and CDR2: LNHDA, SQIVND (reference sequence). The CDR3 sequence: CASSAGRTDQPQHF. The CDR3 region has the DNA TGTGCCAGTAGTGCCGGGAGGACGGATCAGCCCCAGCATTTT.

The chain carries TRBV7-8 and TRBJ1-1; unclear D gene. CDR1 and CDR2 (germline): SGHVS, FQNEAQ. V was trimmed by 5 bases and J by 2 bases, leaving 15 bases between them. The CDR3 runs to 15 residues. The CDR3 nucleotides read TGTGCCAGCAGCCCTGTTTGGTCAGGCAACACTGAAGCTTTCTTT. It translates to CASSPVWSGNTEAFF.

This clone was observed a single time. This chain connects TRBV7-6 to TRBJ1-2, with D maybe TRBD1 (6 bases). Germline CDR1 reads SGHVS; CDR2 reads FNYEAQ. The CDR3 sequence is 13 residues long. Trimming removed 5 bases from V and 6 bases from J, with 13 bases in between. As DNA, the CDR3 is TGTGCCAGCAGCCCCACAGGGAAGGATGGCTACACCTTC. Its protein is CASSPTGKDGYTF.

The sample holds one count of this clone. The chain employs TRBV4-1 and TRBJ1-5; the D is unclear. Germline V gene data show CDR1 as MGHRA and CDR2 as YSYEKL. This CDR3 is built from 12 residues. Trimming took off 0 bases at V and 9 bases at J, with 6 bases between the two ends. The CDR3 region is CASSQDAGPQHF. DNA of the CDR3: TGCGCCAGCAGCCAAGATGCGGGGCCCCAGCATTTT.